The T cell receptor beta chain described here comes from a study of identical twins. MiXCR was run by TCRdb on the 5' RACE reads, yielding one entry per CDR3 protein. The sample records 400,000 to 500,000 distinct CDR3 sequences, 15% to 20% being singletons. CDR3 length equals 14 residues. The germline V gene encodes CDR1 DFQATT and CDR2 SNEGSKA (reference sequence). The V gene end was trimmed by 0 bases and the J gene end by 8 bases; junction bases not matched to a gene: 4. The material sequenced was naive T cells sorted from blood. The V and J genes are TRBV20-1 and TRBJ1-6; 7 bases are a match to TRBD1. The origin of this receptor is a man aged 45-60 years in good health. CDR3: CSARDLQGYSPLHF. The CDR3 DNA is TGCAGTGCTAGAGATTTACAGGGGTATTCACCCCTCCACTTT.